A selection of T cell receptor beta chains follows, all from one sample in a study of T-cell reconstitution after alpha-beta-depleted transplantation in children. TCRdb redid the calling of the PCR reads with MiXCR, one entry per CDR3 protein. The sample holds some 180,000 distinct CDR3 sequences; approximately 7% are singletons and the top ten take roughly 6%. This material consisted of PBMCs, taken before TCRalphabeta/CD19-depleted stem cell transplant. These receptors were collected from a boy aged 2-9 years with acute lymphoblastic leukemia, due to receive a stem cell transplant. CDR3s leave out the opening cysteine and the closing phenylalanine or tryptophan.

J: TRBJ2-2; V: TRBV10-3; CDR3: AITAGANTGELF
J: TRBJ1-3; V: TRBV5-1; CDR3: ASSLNILRGSSGNTIY
J: TRBJ2-7; V: TRBV20-1; CDR3: SAETYGLAGYEQY
J: TRBJ2-5; V: TRBV7-2; CDR3: ASSPGQGAETQY
J: TRBJ2-1; V: TRBV6-1; CDR3: ASSALGQGYNEQF
J: TRBJ2-1; V: TRBV7-9; CDR3: ASILLGGWNEQF
J: TRBJ1-6; V: TRBV6-6; CDR3: ASSYQRPPLH
J: TRBJ2-1; V: TRBV15; CDR3: ATRSRGHEQF
J: TRBJ2-7; V: TRBV5-1; CDR3: ASSLERRELGEQY
J: TRBJ2-7; V: TRBV27; CDR3: ASSLHGAQNEQY
J: TRBJ2-1; V: TRBV11-3; CDR3: ASSLGYGNEQF
J: TRBJ2-7; V: TRBV28; CDR3: ASSSPEGYNYEQY
J: TRBJ2-1; V: TRBV7-9; CDR3: ASSSVILYNEQF
J: TRBJ2-3; V: TRBV5-1; CDR3: ASRISGGPSDTQY
J: TRBJ1-2; V: TRBV3-1; CDR3: ASSQDQGVGQQGYT
J: TRBJ1-1; V: TRBV7-2; CDR3: ASSPTRWVGTEAF
J: TRBJ2-5; V: TRBV5-6; CDR3: ASSLRQGEESQY
J: TRBJ1-5; V: TRBV21-1; CDR3: ASSKPQPSARNQPQH
J: TRBJ2-2; V: TRBV3-1; CDR3: ASSQGSGPPGELF
J: TRBJ1-2; V: TRBV7-8; CDR3: ASSLVRDYGYT
J: TRBJ2-3; V: TRBV13; CDR3: ASSWGGTSDTDTQY
J: TRBJ2-2; V: TRBV7-2; CDR3: ASSSRTVSTGELF
J: TRBJ2-6; V: TRBV28; CDR3: ASSSPVTIPGANVLT
J: TRBJ2-3; V: TRBV7-2; CDR3: ASSSSGSTDTQY
J: TRBJ1-5; V: TRBV6-2/TRBV6-3; CDR3: ASRLVGRQPQH
J: TRBJ2-5; V: TRBV12-3/TRBV12-4; CDR3: ASRLSGGASGTQY
J: TRBJ1-2; V: TRBV27; CDR3: ASSPAGNYGYT
J: TRBJ1-2; V: TRBV29-1; CDR3: SVAPLTSYGYT
J: TRBJ2-1; V: TRBV4-3; CDR3: ASSPSGGAYNEQF
J: TRBJ2-3; V: TRBV27; CDR3: ASSYGTLPTDTQY
J: TRBJ2-3; V: TRBV5-1; CDR3: ASSLDGVNTDTQY
J: TRBJ1-5; V: TRBV24-1; CDR3: ATSMTRDQPQH
J: TRBJ2-6; V: TRBV20-1; CDR3: SAPRVSGANVLT
J: TRBJ2-5; V: TRBV20-1; CDR3: SARLGGEETQY
J: TRBJ1-3; V: TRBV29-1; CDR3: SAQSGNTIY
J: TRBJ2-7; V: TRBV27; CDR3: ASTFAYRPGGEQY
J: TRBJ1-4; V: TRBV2; CDR3: ASSEQGGHEKLF
J: TRBJ2-1; V: TRBV2; CDR3: ASSDRRGGLNEQF
J: TRBJ2-1; V: TRBV11-2; CDR3: ASSSSRNEQF
J: TRBJ1-5; V: TRBV20-1; CDR3: SARRTVHSNQPQH
J: TRBJ1-2; V: TRBV15; CDR3: ATSRGTGYGYT
J: TRBJ1-2; V: TRBV28; CDR3: ATRFGRNYGYT
J: TRBJ1-3; V: TRBV15; CDR3: ATSPQGGRSHTIY
J: TRBJ1-3; V: TRBV7-9; CDR3: ASSLLGDTIY
J: TRBJ2-1; V: TRBV9; CDR3: ASSHRTSGTVNEQF
J: TRBJ2-7; V: TRBV20-1; CDR3: SARAPDYEQY
J: TRBJ2-7; V: TRBV7-2; CDR3: ASSPPRTVYEQY
J: TRBJ1-1; V: TRBV11-2; CDR3: ASSFQGLNTEAF
J: TRBJ1-3; V: TRBV6-2/TRBV6-3; CDR3: ASTPPSGNTIY
J: TRBJ2-3; V: TRBV24-1; CDR3: ATSELLAGADTQY
J: TRBJ1-1; V: TRBV7-8; CDR3: ASSSVPGDTEAF
J: TRBJ2-7; V: TRBV29-1; CDR3: SVSRGYEQY
J: TRBJ2-5; V: TRBV20-1; CDR3: SARDGRFEETQY